Shown below are 7 T cell receptor beta chains from a single sample sequenced in a study of blood T cell repertoires in COVID-19. Sequenced by immunoSEQ multiplex PCR; TCRdb stores in-frame clones only, minus some. The sample consists of roughly 97,000 clones, more than 75% of them appearing once. Sequencing was done on a sample of peripheral blood. The receptors originated from a man aged 45-60 years with acute or convalescent COVID-19.

This clone was counted only a few times. V gene TRBV21-1 combines with J gene TRBJ2-1; the table's TRBD2 call for D was not verified on the DNA. TRBV21-1 is annotated as a pseudogene. The CDR3 is 16 amino acids. Here the CDR3 reads CASSNTDSPAYNEQFF. The CDR3 DNA follows: TGTGCCAGCAGCAACACGGACTCACCAGCCTACAATGAGCAGTTCTTC.

The rearrangement joins TRBV28 to TRBJ1-2; possible D gene TRBD1, 6 bases. Trimming shortened V by 5 bases and J by 5 bases, and 15 bases separated the two germline ends. CDR1 is MDHEN and CDR2 is SYDVKM in the germline V gene. The CDR3 is 14 residues long. The CDR3 nucleotides read TGTGCCAGCAGTCTCACAGGGTTGAATTATGGCTACACCTTC. Translated, it gives CASSLTGLNYGYTF.

This chain joins TRBV9 and TRBJ2-3; tentatively, D is TRBD2 (5 bases). The germline V gene encodes CDR1 SGDLS and CDR2 YYNGEE. V was clipped by 4 bases and J by 2 bases, with 14 bases between them. The CDR3 length is 15 residues. The DNA of the CDR3 is TGTGCCAGCAGCCTCCTAGCATGGGACACAGATACGCAGTATTTT. Translation: CASSLLAWDTDTQYF.

The chain recombines TRBV6-5 with TRBJ1-3; D is perhaps TRBD1 (5 bases). The CDR3 loop spans 15 amino acids. Trimming cost V 5 bases and J 0 bases, with 11 bases left between them. Germline assignment: CDR1 MNHEY and CDR2 SVGAGI. Here the CDR3 DNA reads TGTGCCAGCAGTACCACAGGATCCTCTGGAAACACCATATATTTT. It codes for CASSTTGSSGNTIYF.

There are a few counts of this clone. This chain uses TRBV18 with TRBJ2-2; TRBD2 aligns across 7 bases. In germline, CDR1 is KGHSH, CDR2 LQKENI. There are 15 residues in the CDR3. Trimming took 2 bases from V and 2 from J; bases not matched to a gene: 2. The CDR3 here is CASSPIAGNTGELFF. The DNA for the CDR3 is TGTGCCAGCTCACCAATAGCGGGTAACACCGGGGAGCTGTTTTTT.

The chain links TRBV5-1 to TRBJ1-3; TRBD1 might be the D (5 bases). V was shortened by 3 bases and J by 4 bases, with 11 bases between the two germline ends. The CDR3 is 14 residues long. Per the germline V gene, CDR1 is SGHRS and CDR2 is YFSETQ. The CDR3 is CASSSGQPGNTIYF. The CDR3 nucleotides are TGCGCCAGCAGCTCAGGGCAACCCGGAAACACCATATATTTT.

The table lists this clone with a count of one. This chain joins TRBV7-9 and TRBJ1-1; 8 nucleotides match TRBD1. Germline trimming cut 3 bases from V and 2 bases from J; bases unmatched to any gene: 5. The CDR3 is made up of 15 amino acids. Per the germline V gene, CDR1 is SEHNR and CDR2 is FQNEAQ (reference sequence). The CDR3 loop reads CASSFPGTGNTEAFF. The DNA for the CDR3 is TGTGCCAGCAGCTTCCCCGGGACAGGCAACACTGAAGCTTTCTTT.